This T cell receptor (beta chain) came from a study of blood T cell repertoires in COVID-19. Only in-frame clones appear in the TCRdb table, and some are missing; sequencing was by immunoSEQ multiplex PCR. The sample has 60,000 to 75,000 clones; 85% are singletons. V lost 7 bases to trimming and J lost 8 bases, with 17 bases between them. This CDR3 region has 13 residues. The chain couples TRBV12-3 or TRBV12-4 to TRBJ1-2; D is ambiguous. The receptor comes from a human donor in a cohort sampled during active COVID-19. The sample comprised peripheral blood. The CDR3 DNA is TGTGCCAGCATCCTAGGAGGCGTTGGGGGCTACACCTTC. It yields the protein CASILGGVGGYTF.